This entry describes one TCR beta chain. The antigen is unknown. This sample is part of a study of beta chain features in type 1 diabetes. On the study more broadly: Regarding age, gender and cell yields, patients proved similar to healthy donors. General observations from the study: Moderate yet significant TCRB CDR3 shortening was seen in Type 1 diabetes patients in all four CD4+ subsets.

CDR3 length equals 14 residues. Germline CDR1 is ENHRY and CDR2 is SYGVKD. The J segment lost 6 bases and the V segment lost 8 bases, leaving 10 bases of the junction unmatched. What was sequenced were expressed TCRB transcripts, since all of the isolated RNA had been reverse transcribed. Naive, central memory and regulatory T cell samples averaged about 3.4 million reads. Only in-frame clones appear in the TCRdb table, and some are missing; sequencing was by immunoSEQ multiplex PCR. The profile shows about 160,000 clones, roughly 60% of them singletons. The specimen sequenced was naive CD4+ T cells from blood. J is TRBJ2-3 and V is TRBV10-3, with 8 nucleotides matching TRBD1. This receptor was obtained from a young man with type 1 diabetes. Written as DNA, the CDR3 is TGTGCCATCCGAGGACAGGGAGTTGACGATACGCAGTATTTT. It yields the protein CAIRGQGVDDTQYF.